The present T cell receptor beta chain was sequenced within a study of cytomegalovirus exposure and HLA in healthy donors. Study-wide results and limits: Indistinguishable V segments, including TRBV6-2 and TRBV6-3, were excluded. Analyzed later, association rates of TCRs varied across HLA loci, with DRB1 most and HLA-C fewest. Follow-up analysis later connected one missense variant in DCLRE1C with trimming of TCR beta V- and J-genes. The likely explanation for a cluster of highly shared sequence variants was sequencing artifact.

The PCR made use of 60 Vbeta and 13 Jbeta primers. The table came from immunoSEQ multiplex PCR; TCRdb's copy has only in-frame clones and leaves some out. The table lists fewer than 200,000 clones, around 78% of them singletons. About this clone: Its matching antigen is unknown.

CDR3 size: 13 residues. This receptor was taken from a female donor in good health and CMV-seronegative. The specimen was PBMCs. The rearrangement links TRBV21-1 to TRBJ1-1; TRBD1, the table's D call, lacks a check against the DNA. TRBV21-1 represents a pseudogene. The CDR3 reads CARLWGPNTEAFF. Written as DNA, the CDR3 is TGTGCCCGCCTTTGGGGGCCGAACACTGAAGCTTTCTTT.